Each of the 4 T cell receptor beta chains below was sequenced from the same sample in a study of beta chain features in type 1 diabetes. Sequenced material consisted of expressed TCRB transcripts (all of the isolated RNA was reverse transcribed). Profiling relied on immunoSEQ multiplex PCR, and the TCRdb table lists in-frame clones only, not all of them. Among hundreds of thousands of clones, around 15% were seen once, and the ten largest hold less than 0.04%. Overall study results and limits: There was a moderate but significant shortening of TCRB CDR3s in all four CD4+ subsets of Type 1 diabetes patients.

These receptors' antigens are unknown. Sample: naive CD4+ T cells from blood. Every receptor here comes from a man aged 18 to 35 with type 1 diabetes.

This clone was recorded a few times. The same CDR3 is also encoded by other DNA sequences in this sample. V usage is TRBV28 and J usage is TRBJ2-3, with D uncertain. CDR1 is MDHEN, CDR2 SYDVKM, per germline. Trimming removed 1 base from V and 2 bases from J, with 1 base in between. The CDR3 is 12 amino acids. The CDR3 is CASSLFTDTQYF. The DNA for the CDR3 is TGTGCCAGCAGTTTATTCACAGATACGCAGTATTTT.

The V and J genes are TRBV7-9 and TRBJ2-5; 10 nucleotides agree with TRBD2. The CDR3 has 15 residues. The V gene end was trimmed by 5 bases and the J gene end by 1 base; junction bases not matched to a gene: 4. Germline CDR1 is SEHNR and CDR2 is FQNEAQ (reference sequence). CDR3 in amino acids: CASSARTSGQETQYF. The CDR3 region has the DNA TGTGCCAGCAGCGCGAGGACTAGCGGCCAAGAGACCCAGTACTTC.

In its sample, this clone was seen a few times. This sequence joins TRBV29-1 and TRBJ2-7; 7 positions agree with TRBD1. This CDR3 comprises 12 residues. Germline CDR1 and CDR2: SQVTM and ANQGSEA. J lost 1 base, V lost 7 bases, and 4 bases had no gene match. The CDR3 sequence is CSAQGVSYEQYF. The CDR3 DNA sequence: TGCAGCGCCCAGGGGGTATCCTACGAGCAGTACTTC.

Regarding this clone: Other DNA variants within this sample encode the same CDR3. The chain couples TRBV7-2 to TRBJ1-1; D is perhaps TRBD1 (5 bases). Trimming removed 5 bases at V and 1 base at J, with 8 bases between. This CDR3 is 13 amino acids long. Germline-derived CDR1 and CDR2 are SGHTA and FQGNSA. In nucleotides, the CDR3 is TGTGCCAGCAGCCGTACAGGGAACACTGAAGCTTTCTTT. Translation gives CASSRTGNTEAFF.